These 2 T cell receptor beta chains were all obtained from the same sample, sequenced in a study of T-cell reconstitution after alpha-beta-depleted transplantation in children. A TCRbeta library incorporating unique molecular identifiers was prepared. TCRdb passed the PCR reads through MiXCR, listing each CDR3 protein once. The sample yields about 610,000 distinct CDR3 sequences, roughly a tenth seen once. The source material was PBMCs from the stem cell graft donor, sampled from the stem cell graft. The receptors shown here come from a human donor who donated a stem cell graft to a child with acute myeloid leukemia.

This sequence joins TRBV29-1 and TRBJ1-2, with D possibly being TRBD1 (5 bases). This CDR3 has 13 residues. In germline, CDR1 is SQVTM, CDR2 ANQGSEA. V dropped 4 bases and J dropped 0 bases, with 9 bases sitting between them. The CDR3 DNA reads as TGCAGCGTTGCCAGGGAGGCTAACTATGGCTACACCTTC. Protein product: CSVAREANYGYTF.

The genes are TRBV5-5 and TRBJ1-5; D gene unclear. V shed 1 base and J shed 5 bases, with 10 bases lying between them. The CDR3 has 14 amino acids. The germline V gene encodes CDR1 SGHKS and CDR2 YYEKEE (reference sequence). The CDR3 DNA reads TGTGCCAGCAGCTTGTCGGGGATGGATCAGCCCCAGCATTTT. Its protein product is CASSLSGMDQPQHF.